This is a list of T cell receptor beta chains from one sample in a study of T cells after posttransplantation cyclophosphamide. Produced via immunoSEQ multiplex PCR; TCRdb's table is partial and in-frame only. The data show roughly 30,000 clones, 70% to 90% seen once. Input material: PBMCs. The receptors derive from a woman in her forties with a blood cancer, CMV-positive, and with a related stem cell donor. Each CDR3 is given without its conserved first and last residue.

V: TRBV14
length: 12
J: TRBJ2-7
CDR3: ASSQQTGGYEQY

V: TRBV11-3
length: 15
J: TRBJ2-3
CDR3: ASSLGLRAGPYDTQY

V: TRBV28
length: 15
J: TRBJ2-4
CDR3: ASRQISSGGPKNIQY

V: TRBV12-5
length: 10
J: TRBJ1-5
CDR3: ASGFPRGPQH

V: TRBV5-8
length: 13
J: TRBJ1-3
CDR3: ASSLGQGTGNTIY

V: TRBV5-1
length: 13
J: TRBJ2-1
CDR3: ASSFSQGSDNEQF

V: TRBV5-1
length: 12
J: TRBJ1-3
CDR3: ASSSRVSGNTIY

V: TRBV5-1
length: 13
J: TRBJ2-2
CDR3: ASSLAGGNTGELF

V: TRBV13
length: 14
J: TRBJ2-3
CDR3: ASSPSGGATTDTQY

V: TRBV19
length: 13
J: TRBJ2-7
CDR3: ASSPDRAITYEQY

V: TRBV7-9
length: 13
J: TRBJ2-3
CDR3: ASSHGQGAEDTQY

V: TRBV4-1
length: 13
J: TRBJ1-2
CDR3: ASSQVWTGGRGYT

V: TRBV5-6
length: 13
J: TRBJ2-2
CDR3: ASSLPGSNTGELF

V: TRBV10-3
length: 16
J: TRBJ2-1
CDR3: AISESFGVNDRDNEQF

V: TRBV7-9
length: 14
J: TRBJ2-1
CDR3: ASSPGSGPSYNEQF

V: TRBV7-9
length: 13
J: TRBJ2-7
CDR3: ASSSTGTAGNEQY

V: TRBV5-4
length: 12
J: TRBJ1-1
CDR3: ASSLDGGDTEAF

V: TRBV28
length: 15
J: TRBJ1-2
CDR3: ASSSLGAEQGADGYT

V: TRBV7-9
length: 14
J: TRBJ1-4
CDR3: ASSLASNATNEKLF

V: TRBV5-6
length: 11
J: TRBJ2-7
CDR3: ASSWTSSHEQY

V: TRBV11-2
length: 11
J: TRBJ2-7
CDR3: ASSLENRYEQY

V: TRBV19
length: 12
J: TRBJ2-2
CDR3: ASSIARGVGELF

V: TRBV7-9
length: 12
J: TRBJ1-5
CDR3: ASSATGSNQPQH

V: TRBV7-2
length: 16
J: TRBJ2-6
CDR3: ASSSICRRQSRANVLT

V: TRBV7-2
length: 14
J: TRBJ2-3
CDR3: ASSRGAGAYTDTQY

V: TRBV7-8
length: 15
J: TRBJ2-2
CDR3: ASSLVSIASEYGELF

V: TRBV13
length: 13
J: TRBJ2-2
CDR3: ASSPGQANTGELF

V: TRBV6-1
length: 14
J: TRBJ1-6
CDR3: ASSEQPDTLYSPLH

V: TRBV6-5
length: 10
J: TRBJ1-1
CDR3: ASSVRLAEAF

V: TRBV19
length: 11
J: .
CDR3: ASSRTDSYEQY

V: TRBV6-5
length: 11
J: TRBJ1-2
CDR3: ASSEEEFYGYT

V: TRBV10-3
length: 11
J: TRBJ2-5
CDR3: AISGSRQETQY

V: TRBV5-1
length: 12
J: TRBJ2-6
CDR3: ASSRGFGANVLT

V: TRBV10-2
length: 13
J: TRBJ2-7
CDR3: ASSAPGQGVYEQY

V: TRBV29-1
length: 13
J: TRBJ1-2
CDR3: SVEGGYTENYGYT

V: TRBV6-5
length: 12
J: TRBJ2-7
CDR3: ASSYSRGKGEQY

V: TRBV2
length: 12
J: TRBJ2-3
CDR3: ASSMGQGPDTQY

V: TRBV2
length: 13
J: TRBJ1-2
CDR3: ASSELGTGAYGYT

V: TRBV18
length: 11
J: TRBJ1-1
CDR3: ASSLQGYTEAF

V: TRBV5-1
length: 12
J: TRBJ2-7
CDR3: ASSHPTADYEQY

V: TRBV28
length: 12
J: TRBJ1-5
CDR3: ASSGRGSNQPQH

V: TRBV6-1
length: 12
J: TRBJ1-2
CDR3: ASSEAYRGSDYT

V: TRBV29-1
length: 14
J: TRBJ1-1
CDR3: SVEADRTLSNTEAF

V: TRBV4-1
length: 13
J: TRBJ1-2
CDR3: ASSRLQGDLDGYT

V: TRBV6-5
length: 13
J: TRBJ1-4
CDR3: ASSSADSLNEKLF

V: TRBV5-6
length: 13
J: TRBJ2-3
CDR3: ASSRDRGATDTQY

V: TRBV7-2
length: 13
J: TRBJ2-3
CDR3: ASSARGVSTDTQY

V: TRBV6-5
length: 9
J: TRBJ2-7
CDR3: ASSIIYEQY

V: TRBV7-2
length: 13
J: TRBJ2-5
CDR3: ASSFSGQGGETQY

V: TRBV7-8
length: 13
J: TRBJ1-2
CDR3: ASSLRQDLNYGYT

V: TRBV5-1
length: 13
J: TRBJ2-7
CDR3: ASSLDGTPPYEQY

V: TRBV19
length: 14
J: TRBJ1-6
CDR3: ASSHSRDSNNSPLH

V: TRBV5-4
length: 11
J: TRBJ2-5
CDR3: ASSGTSGEEQY

V: TRBV7-9
length: 11
J: TRBJ1-2
CDR3: ASSPGQGRLQS